The present T cell receptor beta chain was sequenced within a study of blood T cell repertoires in COVID-19. In the study overall: From the United States, Italy and Spain came samples of acute and convalescent COVID-19. T cells, B-cell-depleted T cells, or PBMCs supplied cDNA or gDNA.

Original processing methods: Amplification of reference gene primers was used by the study to estimate nucleated cell counts. Assay used: immunoSEQ multiplex PCR; TCRdb lists only in-frame clones, some missing. That table furnishes V, J and clone size, whereas the DNA furnished D and trimming. The sample contains 360,000 or so clones, roughly 90% of which appear only once. Germline CDR1 LNHDA, CDR2 SQIVND (reference sequence). Trimming at V came to 4 bases and at J to 6 bases, leaving 9 bases not matched to a gene. The CDR3 runs 15 residues. The V gene is TRBV19, the J gene TRBJ1-5, with 7 bases lining up with TRBD1. The sequencing sample was made of peripheral blood. The origin of this receptor is a man between 18 and 35 years old with active or convalescent COVID-19. DNA of the CDR3: TGTGCCAGTAGTACCCAGACAGGGACGAGTCAGCCCCAGCATTTT. This sequence encodes CASSTQTGTSQPQHF.